The rows below give T cell receptor beta chains drawn from one sample of a study of blood T cell repertoires in COVID-19. Data came from immunoSEQ multiplex PCR; TCRdb stores just in-frame clones and leaves some out. The sample gives more than 85,000 clones, about 80% of which show up once; approximately 3.9% is in the top ten. The sample was peripheral blood. Receptors originate from a woman older than 75 with acute or convalescent COVID-19. Each CDR3 is given with its conserved first and last residue. Fields, in order: J gene, V gene, clone size, D gene, CDR3 DNA, CDR3 protein. A D gene is named only where the DNA matches it firmly. Only part of the rows carry a size: once, few, many, or a class if the clone is expanded.

J gene: TRBJ2-1
V gene: TRBV9
clone size: -
D gene: TRBD2
CDR3 DNA: TGTGCCAGCAGCGTATCCACCGGGACTAGCGGGGGGGAGCAGTTCTTC
CDR3 protein: CASSVSTGTSGGEQFF

J gene: TRBJ1-1
V gene: TRBV18
clone size: -
D gene: -
CDR3 DNA: TGTGCCAGCTCACCGGGGGGGGACACTGAAGCTTTCTTT
CDR3 protein: CASSPGGDTEAFF

J gene: TRBJ2-7
V gene: TRBV28
clone size: -
D gene: TRBD1
CDR3 DNA: TGTGCCAGCAGTACCCGGCAGGGGGTTTACGAGCAGTACTTC
CDR3 protein: CASSTRQGVYEQYF

J gene: TRBJ1-1
V gene: TRBV12-3/TRBV12-4
clone size: -
D gene: -
CDR3 DNA: TGTGCCAGCAGTACCTCTACAGGGAAAGCTTTCTTT
CDR3 protein: CASSTSTGKAFF

J gene: TRBJ2-7
V gene: TRBV6-5
clone size: -
D gene: TRBD1
CDR3 DNA: TGTGCCAGCAGTTCCGGGACAGGGGGTTACGAGCAGTACTTC
CDR3 protein: CASSSGTGGYEQYF

J gene: TRBJ1-2
V gene: TRBV3-1/TRBV3-2
clone size: -
D gene: -
CDR3 DNA: TGTGCCAGCAGCCAAGGTCTGAGACAGCCCCACGATGGCTACACCTTC
CDR3 protein: CASSQGLRQPHDGYTF

J gene: TRBJ2-1
V gene: TRBV11-2
clone size: -
D gene: TRBD2
CDR3 DNA: TGTGCCAGCAGCTTAGAAACTAGCGGCTACAATGAGCAGTTCTTC
CDR3 protein: CASSLETSGYNEQFF

J gene: TRBJ1-5
V gene: TRBV27
clone size: many
D gene: TRBD1
CDR3 DNA: TGTGCCAGCAGTTTAGCCCCCGGACAGGGACGAGGCCTTCATCAGCCCCAGCATTTT
CDR3 protein: CASSLAPGQGRGLHQPQHF

J gene: TRBJ2-5
V gene: TRBV5-6
clone size: -
D gene: TRBD1
CDR3 DNA: TGTGCCAGCAGCGCGGGACAGGGGGCCTTGGAAGAGACCCAGTACTTC
CDR3 protein: CASSAGQGALEETQYF

J gene: TRBJ2-7
V gene: TRBV19
clone size: -
D gene: TRBD2
CDR3 DNA: TGTGCCAGTAGCCGCAACGGACTAGCGGGGAGCTCCTACGAGCAGTACTTC
CDR3 protein: CASSRNGLAGSSYEQYF

J gene: TRBJ2-2
V gene: TRBV10-3
clone size: once
D gene: TRBD2
CDR3 DNA: TGTGCCATCAGCCCGGGGGGGCTAGCGGGAGGGACCGGGGAGCTGTTTTTT
CDR3 protein: CAISPGGLAGGTGELFF

J gene: TRBJ2-7
V gene: TRBV28
clone size: -
D gene: -
CDR3 DNA: TGTGCCAGCAGTTTGAGTTTTACTAGGGTCCTCGAGCAGTACTTC
CDR3 protein: CASSLSFTRVLEQYF

J gene: TRBJ2-1
V gene: TRBV7-9
clone size: -
D gene: -
CDR3 DNA: TGTGCCAGCAGCACAGAGGTCCGGGGCAATGAGCAGTTCTTC
CDR3 protein: CASSTEVRGNEQFF

J gene: TRBJ1-1
V gene: TRBV5-1
clone size: once
D gene: -
CDR3 DNA: TGCGCCAGCAGCTCACTCGAGGGGAGGGCTGAAGCTTTCTTT
CDR3 protein: CASSSLEGRAEAFF

J gene: TRBJ2-3
V gene: TRBV5-4
clone size: -
D gene: -
CDR3 DNA: TGTGCCAGCAGCTGGAGGGGTGATACGCAGTATTTT
CDR3 protein: CASSWRGDTQYF

J gene: TRBJ1-1
V gene: TRBV6-1
clone size: -
D gene: -
CDR3 DNA: TGTGCCAGCAGGCGACAGGCGGACACTGAAGCTTTCTTT
CDR3 protein: CASRRQADTEAFF

J gene: TRBJ2-4
V gene: TRBV7-2
clone size: few
D gene: -
CDR3 DNA: TGTGCCAGCAGGCTAGGGGCGGAAAACATTCAGTACTTC
CDR3 protein: CASRLGAENIQYF

J gene: TRBJ2-3
V gene: TRBV19
clone size: -
D gene: TRBD2
CDR3 DNA: TGTGCCAGTAGTAGAGGACTAGCGGGGGGGCTAGATACGCAGTATTTT
CDR3 protein: CASSRGLAGGLDTQYF

J gene: TRBJ2-7
V gene: TRBV7-2
clone size: -
D gene: -
CDR3 DNA: TGTGCCAGCAGCTTAGTAGAGGGCGACCGGTACTTC
CDR3 protein: CASSLVEGDRYF

J gene: TRBJ2-7
V gene: TRBV5-5
clone size: -
D gene: TRBD1
CDR3 DNA: TGTGCCAGCAGCTGGACCGGGACAGGGGCCTACGAGCAGTACTTC
CDR3 protein: CASSWTGTGAYEQYF

J gene: TRBJ2-3
V gene: TRBV11-2
clone size: -
D gene: -
CDR3 DNA: TGTGCCAGCAGCTTAGAAAGGCAGGGTGTGGATACGCAGTATTTT
CDR3 protein: CASSLERQGVDTQYF

J gene: TRBJ1-4
V gene: TRBV6-6
clone size: -
D gene: TRBD1
CDR3 DNA: TGTGCCAGCAGAACTTTACAGGGGGCGGAAGAAAAACTGTTTTTT
CDR3 protein: CASRTLQGAEEKLFF